Below, one T cell receptor (beta chain) is given with its context. This record belongs to a study of cytomegalovirus exposure and HLA in healthy donors. V was pared by 7 bases and J by 8 bases, with 17 bases between. CDR3 length: 13 amino acids. CDR1 and CDR2 from the germline V gene are SEHNR and FQNEAQ (reference sequence). Primers included in the PCR were 60 Vbeta and 13 Jbeta primers. Here immunoSEQ multiplex PCR was the method, and the copy in TCRdb shows in-frame clones only, minus some. In the table there are roughly 120,000 clones, over 75% of which are singletons. The sequence was obtained from a woman younger than 30 in good health and CMV-seronegative. This sequence joins TRBV7-9 and TRBJ1-2, with TRBD1 as a possible D gene (5 bases). The sample comprised PBMCs. CDR3 nucleotides: TGTGCCAGCAATCGCCTTCAGGGATTGGGCTACACCTTC. It specifies CASNRLQGLGYTF.